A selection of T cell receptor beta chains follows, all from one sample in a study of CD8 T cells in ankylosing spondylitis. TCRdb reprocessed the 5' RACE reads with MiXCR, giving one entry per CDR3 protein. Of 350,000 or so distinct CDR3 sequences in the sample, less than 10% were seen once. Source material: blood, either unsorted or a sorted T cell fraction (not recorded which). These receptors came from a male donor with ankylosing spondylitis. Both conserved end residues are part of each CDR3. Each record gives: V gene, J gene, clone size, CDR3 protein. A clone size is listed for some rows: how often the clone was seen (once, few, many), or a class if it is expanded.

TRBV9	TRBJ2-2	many	CASSVVGQASTGELFF
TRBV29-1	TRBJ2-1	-	CSVVQSYNEQFF
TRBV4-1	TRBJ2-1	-	CASSYRTSGRYNEQFF
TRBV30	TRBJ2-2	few	CAWSRLAGVTGELFF
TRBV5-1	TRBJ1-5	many	CASSLLQGQPQHF
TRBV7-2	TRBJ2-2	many	CASRGVTGELFF
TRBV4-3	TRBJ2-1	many	CASSQDGPSANNEQFF
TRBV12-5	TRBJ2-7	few	CASGLAPLNYEQYF
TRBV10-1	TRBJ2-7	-	CASSEGVWYEQYF
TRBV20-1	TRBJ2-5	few	CSARVGGRETQYF
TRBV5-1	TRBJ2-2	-	CASSLLNSNSNTGELFF